These 18 T cell receptor beta chains share one sample of origin, sequenced in a study of T cells in Graves' hyperthyroidism and ophthalmopathy. Researchers amplified the TCR beta CDR3 regions from RNA transcripts. An initial round of RT-PCR targeting the TCR CDR3 relied on the HTBI primer set. TCRdb redid the calling of the multiplex PCR reads with MiXCR, one entry per CDR3 protein. The data contain some 740,000 distinct CDR3 sequences, roughly 15% of them singletons. The sample taken for sequencing was blood. These receptors all come from a woman aged 18-29 years with Graves' hyperthyroidism.

In its sample, this clonotype was seen many times. The V and J genes are TRBV18 and TRBJ1-3, with no clear D. Between the trimmed V and J ends, which lost 0 bases and 7 bases, there was a span of 13 bases. The germline CDR1 and CDR2 sequences are KGHSH and LQKENI. The CDR3 has 15 amino acids. CDR3 sequence reads: CASSPPGKSGNTIYF. The CDR3 nucleotides read TGTGCCAGCTCACCACCTGGGAAATCCGGGAACACCATATATTTT.

This rearrangement joins TRBV29-1 to TRBJ2-2, with unresolved D. The CDR3 covers 11 residues. Looked up from germline, CDR1 is SQVTM and CDR2 is ANQGSEA. V was cut by 7 bases and J by 5 bases, with 8 bases left in between. The CDR3 coding sequence is TGCAGCGCAGTTAGAACCGGGGAGCTGTTTTTT. It is translated as CSAVRTGELFF.

The table lists this clonotype with a few counts. This chain joins TRBV27 and TRBJ1-2; 8 bases are a match to TRBD1. Per the germline V gene, CDR1 is MNHEY and CDR2 is SMNVEV (reference sequence). This CDR3 is built from 15 residues. V was clipped by 2 bases and J by 7 bases; unmatched bases: 9. The DNA of the CDR3 is TGTGCCAGCAGTTTAACCTCAGGACAGGGAGGTGGCTACACCTTC. The encoded protein is CASSLTSGQGGGYTF.

A few counts support this clonotype. This chain connects TRBV19 to TRBJ1-2, with D perhaps matching TRBD1 (6 bases). Germline V gene data show CDR1 as LNHDA and CDR2 as SQIVND (reference sequence). CDR3 size: 15 residues. Trimming shortened V by 9 bases and J by 2 bases, and 19 bases separated the two germline ends. CDR3 DNA sequence: TGTGCCAGCAAACCCGACGGACAGAGGAACTATGGCTACACCTTC. This encodes CASKPDGQRNYGYTF.

Regarding this clonotype: A clone one base away is much larger, so this may be a read error. The chain has TRBV7-2 and TRBJ1-2; a possible D gene is TRBD1 (5 bases). The V gene's germline CDR1 is SGHTA and CDR2 FQGNSA. This CDR3 is 15 amino acids long. The CDR3, as DNA: TGTGCCAGCAGCTTAGTGGTCAGGGAGAAGTATGGCTACATCTTC. This sequence encodes CASSLVVREKYGYIF.

This clonotype was found many times. The chain employs TRBV28 and TRBJ2-5; 9 nucleotides match TRBD2. The CDR3 is made up of 14 amino acids. Trimming cost V 7 bases and J 5 bases; bases outside gene matches: 8. In germline, CDR1 is MDHEN, CDR2 SYDVKM. The CDR3 nucleotides are TGTGCCAGCACCAGTAGCGGGAGAGGTGAGACCCAGTACTTC. Translation gives CASTSSGRGETQYF.

The chain uses TRBV12-3 or TRBV12-4 and TRBJ1-1, with D perhaps TRBD1 (6 bases). Trimming shortened V by 6 bases and J by 0 bases, and 11 bases separated the two germline ends. The CDR3 extends over 14 amino acids. The CDR3 nucleotides read TGTGCCAGCAGGTGGACAGCAGTGAACACTGAAGCTTTCTTT. Translation: CASRWTAVNTEAFF.

The chain carries TRBV29-1 and TRBJ1-5, with 10 bases matching TRBD1. Trimming at V came to 4 bases and at J to 2 bases, leaving 17 bases not matched to a gene. The CDR3 length is 19 residues. Germline-derived CDR1 and CDR2 are SQVTM and ANQGSEA. The CDR3 DNA reads TGCAGCGTTGTGTGGGACAGGGGCTTTAAATGGTTAGGCAATCAGCCCCAGCATTTT. This translates into CSVVWDRGFKWLGNQPQHF.

Ten or more counts support this clonotype. The chain has TRBV20-1 and TRBJ2-7; D is ambiguous. V lost 2 bases and J 0 bases, leaving 11 bases between the germline ends. The CDR3 length is 14 residues. Per the germline V gene, CDR1 is DFQATT and CDR2 is SNEGSKA (reference sequence). The CDR3 nucleotides read TGCAGTGCTAGAATCCAGGTTTACTCCTACGAGCAGTACTTC. The encoded protein is CSARIQVYSYEQYF.

The table lists this clonotype with a few counts. The chain is built from TRBV7-2 and TRBJ1-1, with D possibly TRBD1 on 5 matching bases. The CDR3 is 17 amino acids. The ends were cut back, 5 bases at V and 10 bases at J, with 29 bases in the middle. The germline V gene has CDR1 SGHTA and CDR2 FQGNSA. The CDR3 nucleotides are TGTGCCAGCAGCAACCCGGTGAGCCGCCGGGGCTACGGGCGAGCTTTCTTT. It codes for CASSNPVSRRGYGRAFF.

This clonotype has more than one count but fewer than ten. The gene calls are TRBV6-1 and TRBJ1-1; a weak D match, TRBD1 (5 bases). The germline CDR1 and CDR2 sequences are MNHNS and SASEGT. The length of the CDR3 is 12 residues. V was shortened by 9 bases and J by 5 bases, with 13 bases between the two germline ends. The CDR3 sequence is CASGASGTEAFF. As DNA, the CDR3 is TGTGCCAGTGGGGCTTCCGGGACTGAAGCTTTCTTT.

This clonotype was picked up many times. The chain is built from TRBV7-9 and TRBJ2-1; D may match TRBD1 or TRBD2 (5 bases each). The length of the CDR3 is 16 residues. V shed 0 bases and J shed 8 bases, with 17 bases lying between them. Germline V gene data show CDR1 as SEHNR and CDR2 as FQNEAQ (reference sequence). CDR3: CASSLAGTLRGDEQFF. CDR3 DNA sequence: TGTGCCAGCAGCTTAGCCGGGACCCTTAGAGGTGATGAGCAGTTCTTC.

A remark on this clonotype: A much larger clone lies a single base off, so this may be a read error. This chain joins TRBV27 and TRBJ2-2; the D call may be TRBD1 or TRBD2 (5 bases each). The CDR3 loop spans 15 amino acids. The V gene lost 7 bases and the J gene lost 0 bases, with 12 bases spanning the gap. CDR1 and CDR2 (germline): MNHEY, SMNVEV (reference sequence). The CDR3 coding sequence is TGTGCCAGCATCCCGGGGCCGGCGAACACCGGGGAGCTGTTTTTT. Translation gives CASIPGPANTGELFF.

V is TRBV4-3 and J is TRBJ1-4, with D possibly matching TRBD1 (6 bases). V was pared by 1 base and J by 7 bases, with 16 bases between. Germline V gives CDR1 LGHNA, CDR2 YSLEER. This CDR3 region has 16 residues. CDR3 residues: CASSQGKFGQIEKLFF. CDR3 bases: TGCGCCAGCAGCCAAGGGAAATTCGGACAGATTGAAAAACTGTTTTTT.

The rearrangement links TRBV24-1 to TRBJ1-1; a weak D match, TRBD1 (6 bases). The V end was cut by 4 bases, the J end by 3 bases, with 11 bases between. The CDR3 runs to 14 residues. Germline V gene lookup returns CDR1 KGHDR and CDR2 SFDVKD. The CDR3 DNA is TGTGCCACCAGTGAAACAGGGAGAGACACTGAAGCTTTCTTT. It translates to CATSETGRDTEAFF.

This clonotype was counted between two and nine times. The chain carries TRBV5-1 and TRBJ2-4; no clear D gene. Between the trimmed V and J ends, which lost 5 bases and 1 base, there was a span of 13 bases. The CDR3 contains 15 residues. CDR1 and CDR2 from the germline V gene are SGHRS and YFSETQ. The chain's CDR3 is CASSFTSGAKNIQYF. For the CDR3, the DNA is TGCGCCAGCAGTTTTACCTCCGGGGCCAAAAACATTCAGTACTTC.

Only a few counts were recorded for this clonotype. Here the CDR3 reads CASSPRGQGEETQYF. Here the CDR3 DNA reads TGTGCCAGCAGTCCCCGTGGGCAGGGGGAAGAGACCCAGTACTTC. V and J are TRBV28 and TRBJ2-5; 7 nucleotides align to TRBD1. CDR1 is MDHEN and CDR2 is SYDVKM in the germline V gene. After removal of 5 bases from V and 3 bases from J, the junction contained 9 bases not matched to a gene. This CDR3 has 15 amino acids.

This clonotype was seen only a few times. This chain connects TRBV20-1 to TRBJ2-3; 8 nucleotides match TRBD2. V shed 4 bases and J 5 bases; nucleotides not matched to a gene: 5. The germline V gene has CDR1 DFQATT and CDR2 SNEGSKA (reference sequence). This CDR3 region has 13 residues. Here the CDR3 reads CSAISGRGDTQYF. CDR3 bases: TGCAGTGCTATAAGCGGGAGAGGAGATACGCAGTATTTT.